The next 19 T cell receptor beta chains were all read from a single sample in a study of blood T cell repertoires in COVID-19. TCRdb's copy holds only in-frame clones and misses some; the assay was immunoSEQ multiplex PCR. The data show fewer than 200,000 clones, 84% seen once. The sequenced material came from peripheral blood. These receptor sequences come from a woman aged 80 or over with COVID-19, enrolled during active disease.

The gene calls are TRBV5-5 and TRBJ1-1; D perhaps matches TRBD1 (5 bases). Per germline, CDR1 SGHKS and CDR2 YYEKEE (reference sequence). This CDR3 has 14 residues. Trimming took 6 bases from V and 5 from J, leaving 17 bases between them. As DNA, the CDR3 is TGTGCCAGCACCATCCTCGGAGGGGCGACTGAAGCTTTCTTT. As protein: CASTILGGATEAFF.

The count of this clone is one. The chain carries TRBV11-3 and TRBJ2-3; maybe TRBD2 (5 bases). From germline, CDR1 is SGHNT and CDR2 YENEEA. The germline V and J ends were trimmed by 5 bases and 6 bases, with 9 bases remaining between them. This CDR3 is built from 12 residues. The DNA for the CDR3 is TGTGCCAGCAGCCGGGGAGCGGATACGCAGTATTTT. Residues: CASSRGADTQYF.

J is TRBJ1-2 and V is TRBV11-2; D is perhaps TRBD1 (6 bases). This CDR3 is 14 amino acids long. CDR1 and CDR2 (germline): SGHAT, FQNNGV. Trimming shortened V by 2 bases and J by 8 bases, and 15 bases separated the two germline ends. The CDR3 reads CASSLSLDRPGYTF. The DNA for the CDR3 is TGTGCCAGCAGCTTAAGCTTGGACAGACCAGGCTACACCTTC.

V usage is TRBV5-6 and J usage is TRBJ1-2; 8 bases are shared with TRBD1. V lost 0 bases to trimming and J lost 5 bases; unmatched junction nucleotides: 9. Germline V lookup: CDR1 SGHDT, CDR2 YYEEEE. This CDR3 comprises 16 residues. The CDR3 sequence: CASSLVGTGGLYGYTF. Here the CDR3 DNA reads TGTGCCAGCAGCTTGGTAGGCACAGGGGGATTGTATGGCTACACCTTC.

This clone was picked up a small number of times. The rearrangement uses TRBV27 and TRBJ1-2; a weak D match, TRBD1 (5 bases). This CDR3 contains 13 residues. V was shortened by 4 bases and J by 5 bases, with 11 bases between the two germline ends. Germline CDR1 MNHEY, CDR2 SMNVEV (reference sequence). The CDR3 DNA follows: TGTGCCAGCAGTTATCGAGACAGATATGGCTACACCTTC. Translation gives CASSYRDRYGYTF.

The chain couples TRBV19 to TRBJ1-5; a possible D gene is TRBD1 (5 bases). Trimming removed 7 bases from V and 6 bases from J, with 22 bases in between. The CDR3 contains 16 residues. Germline V lookup: CDR1 LNHDA, CDR2 SQIVND (reference sequence). The CDR3 nucleotides read TGTGCCAGTACCCCCGGCGGGGGTAGGTTGGGTCAGCCCCAGCATTTT. Amino acid sequence: CASTPGGGRLGQPQHF.

This chain joins TRBV7-3 and TRBJ2-7, with 7 bases aligning to TRBD2. CDR1 is SGHTA, CDR2 FQGTGA, per germline. This CDR3 is 13 amino acids long. The junction had 3 bases not matched to a gene; V was cut back by 2 bases and J by 5 bases. The DNA of the CDR3 is TGTGCCAGCAGCTTAGGGCTAGCGGACGAGCAGTACTTC. Its protein product is CASSLGLADEQYF.

This rearrangement joins TRBV18 to TRBJ2-5, with TRBD1 matching 9 bases. The germline gives CDR1 KGHSH, CDR2 LQKENI. CDR3 length: 15 amino acids. After removal of 4 bases from V and 5 bases from J, the junction contained 8 bases not matched to a gene. The CDR3 sequence is CASSRDRGRGETQYF. The CDR3, as DNA: TGTGCCAGCTCACGCGACAGGGGGAGAGGGGAGACCCAGTACTTC.

The chain recombines TRBV18 with TRBJ2-5; 12 nucleotides line up with TRBD1. Germline CDR1 reads KGHSH; CDR2 reads LQKENI. This CDR3 contains 16 residues. V gave up 1 base and J gave up 4 bases; unmatched junction bases: 4. DNA for the CDR3: TGTGCCAGCTCACCACAGCCGGGACAGGGGGCAGAGACCCAGTACTTC. It specifies CASSPQPGQGAETQYF.

This sequence joins TRBV28 and TRBJ1-1; possible D gene TRBD1, 5 bases. Between the trimmed V and J ends, which lost 3 bases and 6 bases, there was a span of 11 bases. CDR1 is MDHEN, CDR2 SYDVKM, per germline. The CDR3 sequence is 13 residues long. This CDR3 reads CASSFHQGPEAFF. CDR3 sequence (DNA): TGTGCCAGCAGTTTTCACCAGGGCCCTGAAGCTTTCTTT.

This clone was seen just once. The chain links TRBV21-1 to TRBJ2-3; no DNA check was done on the table's D call, TRBD1. TRBV21-1 is labeled a pseudogene. This CDR3 region has 18 residues. CDR3 DNA: TGTGCCAGCAGCACTGTGGGGGTTGGTCAGGGGGAAGAAGATACGCAGTATTTT. Translation gives CASSTVGVGQGEEDTQYF.

The chain recombines TRBV10-3 with TRBJ2-7; 7 bases match TRBD2. With V trimmed by 3 bases and J by 6 bases, 14 bases remained unmatched. The length of the CDR3 is 16 residues. The germline V gene encodes CDR1 ENHRY and CDR2 SYGVKD. The CDR3 sequence is CAISDWRGRGTTEQYF. The CDR3 region has the DNA TGTGCCATCAGTGATTGGCGAGGGAGGGGCACTACCGAGCAGTACTTC.

V and J are TRBV7-2 and TRBJ1-2; D gene uncertain. From germline, CDR1 is SGHTA and CDR2 FQGNSA. Trimming removed 2 bases from V and 3 bases from J, with 7 bases in between. The CDR3 extends over 13 amino acids. The chain's CDR3 is CASSLSSYYGYTF. The CDR3 coding sequence is TGTGCCAGCAGCTTATCCTCCTACTATGGCTACACCTTC.

The chain uses TRBV7-9 and TRBJ2-7; D gene unclear. This CDR3 region has 14 residues. Germline V CDR1 and CDR2: SEHNR, FQNEAQ (reference sequence). Trimming removed 5 bases at V and 8 bases at J, with 19 bases between. This CDR3 reads CASSRTPPDKKQYF. CDR3 nucleotides: TGTGCCAGCAGCCGCACCCCCCCTGACAAAAAGCAGTACTTC.

CDR3 nucleotides: TGTGCCAGCTCAACTGCGGGACGGCACTATGGCTACACCTTC. This translates into CASSTAGRHYGYTF. J is TRBJ1-2 and V is TRBV18; D is possibly TRBD1 (5 bases). The CDR3 has 14 residues. V dropped 5 bases and J dropped 3 bases, with 13 bases sitting between them. CDR1 and CDR2 (germline): KGHSH, LQKENI.

Only a few counts were recorded for this clone. The rearrangement joins TRBV11-3 to TRBJ2-1; D is unclear. From germline, CDR1 is SGHNT and CDR2 YENEEA. Trimming shortened V by 0 bases and J by 9 bases, and 9 bases separated the two germline ends. The CDR3 covers 13 residues. The CDR3: CASSLDLPGEQFF. The CDR3 bases are TGTGCCAGCAGCTTAGATCTCCCCGGTGAGCAGTTCTTC.

The CDR3 loop reads CATRGDRGNGYTF. DNA for the CDR3: TGTGCCACTAGAGGGGACAGGGGAAACGGCTACACCTTC. V and J are TRBV19 and TRBJ1-2; 10 bases match TRBD1. This CDR3 is built from 13 residues. Germline CDR1 LNHDA, CDR2 SQIVND (reference sequence). V was clipped by 10 bases and J by 8 bases; unmatched bases: 10.

This chain joins TRBV10-3 and TRBJ2-7, with D uncertain. V lost 5 bases and J lost 0, with 11 bases in between. The CDR3 is 14 amino acids. Germline V gene lookup returns CDR1 ENHRY and CDR2 SYGVKD. The DNA for the CDR3 is TGTGCCATCAGTTCCGGGTCAAGCTCCTACGAGCAGTACTTC. Its protein product is CAISSGSSSYEQYF.

The genes are TRBV2 and TRBJ2-7; 7 nucleotides agree with TRBD1. The CDR3 has 13 amino acids. After removal of 6 bases from V and 7 bases from J, the junction contained 9 bases not matched to a gene. Per the germline V gene, CDR1 is SNHLY and CDR2 is FYNNEI. The CDR3 DNA reads TGTGCCAGCAGGGCTACAGGGGTGCGGGAGCAGTACTTC. Translated: CASRATGVREQYF.